The source of this T cell receptor beta chain is a study of T-cell memory formation after mild COVID-19. After removal of 0 bases from V and 3 bases from J, the junction contained 12 bases not matched to a gene. Germline CDR1 is DFQATT and CDR2 is SNEGSKA (reference sequence). The length of the CDR3 is 17 residues. Concerning this clonotype itself: Antigen specificity is unknown.

Study results and limitations: The finding that pre-infection memory included some responding clones suggested that cross-reactive memory joined. Proof of SARS-CoV-2 specificity was absent for the second-wave clones that crested on day 37. Mainly in CM and EM were contracting CD4+ clones; CD8+ were in EMRA.

Libraries for TCRalpha and TCRbeta carried sample barcodes and unique molecular identifiers via 5'RACE. MiXCR, applied by TCRdb to the 5' RACE reads, yields one record per CDR3 protein. In the table there are 150,000 to 200,000 distinct CDR3 sequences, roughly a third of which are singletons. The sequence was obtained from an adult woman who had mild COVID-19 (a few samples of this study predate the infection). Cell type and time point are not known. The sequenced sample was PBMCs or a T cell subset sorted from them (not recorded which). The rearrangement uses TRBV20-1 and TRBJ1-2; TRBD1 aligns across 8 bases. The CDR3, as DNA: TGCAGTGCTAGAGAGAACCCCCAGGGACAGGCCTACTATGGCTACACCTTC. The encoded protein is CSARENPQGQAYYGYTF.